This T cell receptor (beta chain) originates from a study of blood T cell repertoires in COVID-19. At the level of the study: Acute and convalescent COVID-19 samples came from the United States, Italy and Spain. PBMCs, B-cell-depleted T cells, or T cells provided the cDNA or gDNA that made up the material.

In the original workflow: Reference gene primer amplification yielded estimated nucleated cell counts. Here immunoSEQ multiplex PCR was the method, and the copy in TCRdb shows in-frame clones only, minus some. The DNA was the basis for D and trimming; V, J and clone size are from that table. The sample lists under 250,000 clones, around four fifths occurring once. Trimming removed 6 bases from V and 6 bases from J, with 18 bases in between. The germline CDR1 and CDR2 sequences are MNHEY and SMNVEV (reference sequence). The CDR3 spans 14 residues. This rearrangement joins TRBV27 to TRBJ2-7; possible D gene TRBD1, 7 bases. The receptor was derived from a man aged 35 to 55 with active or convalescent COVID-19. The sequencing sample was made of peripheral blood. The CDR3: CASRPQGRNSEQYF. The CDR3 bases are TGTGCCAGCAGGCCACAGGGGAGGAATAGCGAGCAGTACTTC.